Listed below are T cell receptor beta chains from one sample, sequenced in a study of shared clonotypes between healthy human individuals. Sequencing was performed with immunoSEQ multiplex PCR; in TCRdb, only in-frame clones are kept and a portion is missing. The sample gives some 1.5 million clones, approximately 98% of which show up once; about 0.45% is in the top ten. The sequenced material came from naive CD4+ T cells sorted from blood. Source of these receptors: a man under 40 in good health. The CDR3 runs from the conserved cysteine through the conserved F or W. The D gene is left open where the match is weak. Size values are once, few and many counts, or a class for expanded clones, and some rows have none.

J gene | D gene | clone size | V gene | CDR3 DNA | CDR3 protein
TRBJ2-7 | TRBD1 | . | TRBV11-2 | TGTGCCAGCAGCCTCTCCGGGACAGGGACCTACGAGCAGTACTTC | CASSLSGTGTYEQYF
TRBJ2-7 | TRBD2 | . | TRBV9 | TGTGCCAGCAGCCCCCGGGTAGCGGGACTTGGGGAGCAGTACTTC | CASSPRVAGLGEQYF
TRBJ2-1 | . | . | TRBV19 | TGTGCCAGTAAAGGGATGGCCTCGAGCTCCTACAATGAGCAGTTCTTC | CASKGMASSSYNEQFF
TRBJ2-2 | . | . | TRBV11-2 | TGTGCCAGCAGCTTAGCCCACACCGGGGAGCTGTTTTTT | CASSLAHTGELFF
TRBJ2-7 | . | . | TRBV5-1 | TGCGCCAGCAGCTTGAATCGGGCCTCCTACGAGCAGTACTTC | CASSLNRASYEQYF
TRBJ1-2 | TRBD1 | . | TRBV18 | TGTGCCAGCTCCGGTGGACAGGGGACGGGCGGCTACACCTTC | CASSGGQGTGGYTF
TRBJ1-5 | . | . | TRBV19 | TGTGCCAGTAACTCGGGACACCGCGGCGGGCCCCAGCATTTT | CASNSGHRGGPQHF
TRBJ1-1 | . | once | TRBV7-8 | TGTGCCAGCAGCTTAGCGGGAACGGTCTCTGGCACTGAAGCTTTCTTT | CASSLAGTVSGTEAFF
TRBJ2-2 | . | . | TRBV10-3 | TGTGCCATCAGATTAGACACCGGGGAGCTGTTTTTT | CAIRLDTGELFF
TRBJ2-6 | TRBD1 | . | TRBV7-3 | TGTGCCAGCAGCTTAAGGGACAGGGGGTCTGGGGCCAACGTCCTGACTTTC | CASSLRDRGSGANVLTF
TRBJ1-2 | . | . | TRBV19 | TGTGCCAGTACCCAATCCGAAGTTGGCTACACCTTC | CASTQSEVGYTF
TRBJ2-2 | . | . | TRBV7-2 | TGTGCCAGCAGCTTACAACTAGTAACCGGGGAGCTGTTTTTT | CASSLQLVTGELFF
TRBJ1-1 | . | once | TRBV19 | TGTGCCAGTAGTATGCAGGGGCTGACTGAAGCTTTCTTT | CASSMQGLTEAFF
TRBJ2-1 | . | . | TRBV28 | TGTGCCAGCAGTTTAGGGCCCGGAACTAGTCCGAATTCGGACAATGAGCAGTTCTTC | CASSLGPGTSPNSDNEQFF
TRBJ2-5 | . | . | TRBV5-1 | TGCGCCAGCAGCTTGGGTCTAAGGAGGGAGGAGACCCAGTACTTC | CASSLGLRREETQYF
TRBJ2-7 | . | . | TRBV5-1 | TGCGCCAGCAGCCCCAGTCCCGGGACGGGTTTCTACGAGCAGTACTTC | CASSPSPGTGFYEQYF
TRBJ1-1 | . | . | TRBV6-5 | TGTGCCAGCAGTTCCCGGGGAGGGACGGTGGCTGAAGCTTTCTTT | CASSSRGGTVAEAFF
TRBJ2-1 | TRBD1 | . | TRBV6-1 | TGTGCCAGCAGTGAAATTGACAGGGGGTGGATGTTCTTC | CASSEIDRGWMFF
TRBJ2-1 | . | . | TRBV28 | TGTGCCAGCAGAATTAGGCCCAATGAGCAGTTCTTC | CASRIRPNEQFF
TRBJ2-7 | TRBD1 | . | TRBV11-3 | TGTGCCAGCAGCACCCGGACAGGGAACGAGCAGTACTTC | CASSTRTGNEQYF
TRBJ2-5 | . | . | TRBV9 | TGTGCCAGCAGCGTAGGTCACAAGAAAGAGACCCAGTACTTC | CASSVGHKKETQYF
TRBJ2-3 | . | . | TRBV13 | TGTGCCAGCAGGAAAGCCTTGATGGGGGGCACGCAGTATTTT | CASRKALMGGTQYF
TRBJ2-1 | TRBD1 | . | TRBV30 | TGTGCCTGGATGACAGGGGCCAAATACAATGAGCAGTTCTTC | CAWMTGAKYNEQFF
TRBJ2-5 | . | . | TRBV13 | TGTGCCAGCAGTGGGGATCAAGAGACCCAGTACTTC | CASSGDQETQYF
TRBJ1-2 | . | . | TRBV18 | TGTGCCAGCTCACCGACAGGAAACTATGGCTACACCTTC | CASSPTGNYGYTF
TRBJ2-7 | . | . | TRBV6-5 | TGTGCCAGCAGGACTCCGAGGGTTTCCTACGAGCAGTACTTC | CASRTPRVSYEQYF
TRBJ2-7 | . | . | TRBV19 | TGTGCCAGTAGTATCGGGGGCGCGGGGCCCTACGAGCAGTACTTC | CASSIGGAGPYEQYF
TRBJ1-2 | . | . | TRBV2 | TGTGCCAGCAGCGCCCGGACATATGGCTACACCTTC | CASSARTYGYTF